Following are 20 T cell receptor beta chains from one sample sequenced in a study of graft-versus-host responses after intestinal transplantation. The protocol was immunoSEQ multiplex PCR, while the TCRdb copy is restricted to in-frame clones and leaves out a portion. The sample lists 100,000 or so clones; roughly 93% were seen once. Their cognate antigens are unknown. The sample here was unstimulated CD8+ T cells sorted from spleen or lymph node cells, taken before transplant. All receptors derive from a human donor who was the organ donor for an intestinal transplant.

This chain connects TRBV11-3 to TRBJ2-2; D remains ambiguous. This CDR3 region has 13 residues. CDR1 is SGHNT and CDR2 is YENEEA in the germline V gene. V lost 5 bases to trimming and J lost 6 bases, with 10 bases between them. The CDR3 DNA sequence: TGTGCCAGCAGCCGGAGCCATCCCGGGGAGCTGTTTTTT. Its protein is CASSRSHPGELFF. The whole variable domain, remainder taken from reference TRBV11-3 and TRBJ2-2, is EAGVVQSPRYKIIEKKQPVAFWCNPISGHNTLYWYLQNLGQGPELLIRYENEEAVDDSQLPKDRFSAERLKGVDSTLKIQPAELGDSAVYLCASSRSHPGELFFGEGSRLTVL.

This clone was observed once. The rearrangement uses TRBV5-4 and TRBJ2-5; 8 bases agree with TRBD2. CDR1 SGHNT and CDR2 YYREEE come from the germline V gene (reference sequence). The CDR3 is made up of 13 amino acids. V lost 8 bases, J lost 5 bases, and 8 bases stayed unmatched. Here the CDR3 reads CASRAGVRETQYF. The CDR3 DNA reads as TGTGCCAGTCGAGCGGGAGTTCGGGAGACCCAGTACTTC.

In DNA form, the CDR3 reads TGTGCCAGCAGTTACCTCCAGGGGATCGTCGACGAGCAGTACTTC. Protein product: CASSYLQGIVDEQYF. The genes are TRBV6-6 and TRBJ2-7; D is perhaps TRBD1 (6 bases). Germline V CDR1 and CDR2: MNHNY, SVGAGI (reference sequence). The CDR3 extends over 15 amino acids. Deletions cut 2 bases from V and 5 bases from J, with 16 bases between.

CDR3 sequence (DNA): TGCGCCAGCAGCCCCCGCGCCTACTCCTACGAGCAGTACTTC. It codes for CASSPRAYSYEQYF. The chain employs TRBV4-3 and TRBJ2-7; D remains unclear. CDR3 length: 14 residues. Between the trimmed V and J ends, which lost 4 bases and 0 bases, there was a span of 10 bases. Germline V gene sequence: CDR1 LGHNA, CDR2 YSLEER.

V usage is TRBV5-5 and J usage is TRBJ1-4, with 11 bases matching TRBD1. The CDR3 consists of 18 residues. Germline CDR1 and CDR2: SGHKS and YYEKEE (reference sequence). The trim removed 3 bases at V and 7 bases at J, leaving 14 bases unmatched. The CDR3 loop reads CASSSPGQGVAGIEKLFF. In DNA form, the CDR3 reads TGTGCCAGCAGCTCTCCGGGACAGGGGGTGGCCGGGATTGAAAAACTGTTTTTT.

The chain employs TRBV19 and TRBJ2-5; no firm D call. Between the trimmed V and J ends, which lost 5 bases and 4 bases, there was a span of 5 bases. CDR1 and CDR2 (germline): LNHDA, SQIVND (reference sequence). The CDR3 is 11 residues long. The CDR3 nucleotides are TGTGCCAGTAGTTCGGGAGAGACCCAGTACTTC. Translation gives CASSSGETQYF. Supplemented by reference TRBV19 and TRBJ2-5, the full variable domain reads DGGITQSPKYLFRKEGQNVTLSCEQNLNHDAMYWYRQDPGQGLRLIYYSQIVNDFQKGDIAEGYSVSREKKESFPLTVTSAQKNPTAFYLCASSSGETQYFGPGTRLLVL.

J is TRBJ1-2 and V is TRBV6-5; D may be TRBD1 (5 bases). V gave up 0 bases and J gave up 8 bases, with 13 bases separating them. Germline CDR1 is MNHEY and CDR2 is SVGAGI. The CDR3 is made up of 14 amino acids. This CDR3 reads CASSYSRRGEGYTF. The CDR3 nucleotides read TGTGCCAGCAGTTACTCGAGGCGGGGGGAAGGCTACACCTTC.

The chain carries TRBV7-8 and TRBJ1-2; 11 bases fit TRBD1. In germline, CDR1 is SGHVS, CDR2 FQNEAQ. This CDR3 contains 16 residues. V was clipped by 1 base and J by 8 bases; unmatched bases: 9. Here the CDR3 DNA reads TGTGCCAGCAGCTTAGTGTGGGGACAGGGGGGTCGAGGCTACACCTTC. This sequence encodes CASSLVWGQGGRGYTF.

This clone was recorded only once. The chain has TRBV7-8 and TRBJ2-7; the D gene is possibly TRBD2 (5 bases). This CDR3 contains 14 residues. The V gene's germline CDR1 is SGHVS and CDR2 FQNEAQ. Trimming removed 5 bases from V and 4 bases from J, with 15 bases in between. In nucleotides, the CDR3 is TGTGCCAGCAGCCTGCTCTCGCTAGCTTACGAGCAGTACTTC. The encoded protein is CASSLLSLAYEQYF.

The chain couples TRBV11-3 to TRBJ2-1; D might be TRBD1 (6 bases). The CDR3 loop spans 13 amino acids. The V gene lost 3 bases and the J gene lost 6 bases, with 9 bases spanning the gap. Germline V gene data show CDR1 as SGHNT and CDR2 as YENEEA. CDR3 sequence: CASSFPGVNEQFF. In DNA, the CDR3 is TGTGCCAGCAGCTTCCCAGGGGTCAATGAGCAGTTCTTC.

This chain links TRBV12-5 with TRBJ2-3, with 8 bases that match TRBD1. The CDR3 totals 16 residues. Trimming removed 3 bases from V and 2 bases from J; junction bases left unmatched: 7. Germline V CDR1 and CDR2: LGHNT, FRNRAP. The CDR3, as DNA: TGTGCTAGTGGTTTCCAGGACAGGGAGAACACAGATACGCAGTATTTT. Translation gives CASGFQDRENTDTQYF.

The V call is TRBV5-6, the J call TRBJ1-2; D perhaps matches TRBD1 (6 bases). V was cut by 2 bases and J by 3 bases, with 11 bases left in between. CDR1 and CDR2 (germline): SGHDT, YYEEEE. The CDR3 totals 14 residues. The CDR3 is CASSFVGGDYGYTF. DNA of the CDR3: TGTGCCAGCAGCTTCGTTGGGGGCGACTATGGCTACACCTTC.

This CDR3 is CASSGRVGELFF. The CDR3 region has the DNA TGTGCCAGCAGTGGCAGGGTGGGGGAGCTGTTTTTT. The chain combines TRBV2 with TRBJ2-2; perhaps TRBD1 as D (5 bases). Germline V gene lookup returns CDR1 SNHLY and CDR2 FYNNEI. Trimming cost V 4 bases and J 8 bases, with 8 bases left between them. The CDR3 is 12 amino acids.

The V and J genes are TRBV4-1 and TRBJ1-4, with D possibly TRBD1 on 6 matching bases. There are 14 residues in the CDR3. The V and J ends lost 2 bases and 5 bases respectively, with 9 bases between them. Germline CDR1 reads MGHRA; CDR2 reads YSYEKL. CDR3 loop: CASSQHRENEKLFF. CDR3 coding DNA: TGCGCCAGCAGCCAACACAGGGAAAATGAAAAACTGTTTTTT.

This clone was found once. The V call is TRBV14, the J call TRBJ2-7; TRBD2 is a possible D gene (6 bases). Germline V CDR1 and CDR2: SGHDN, FVKESK. The CDR3 contains 12 residues. V gave up 4 bases and J gave up 7 bases, with 11 bases separating them. CDR3 in amino acids: CASSRGVGEQYF. In nucleotides, the CDR3 is TGTGCCAGCAGCCGCGGGGTCGGAGAGCAGTACTTC.

This clone was recorded a few times. The chain uses TRBV7-9 and TRBJ1-2, with 9 bases aligning to TRBD1. The V and J ends lost 1 base and 8 bases, in that order; junction bases with no gene match: 8. The germline V gene has CDR1 SEHNR and CDR2 FQNEAQ (reference sequence). CDR3 length equals 15 residues. The DNA of the CDR3 is TGTGCCAGCAGCTTAGGGACAGGGGTGTGGTTCGGCTACACCTTC. Its translation is CASSLGTGVWFGYTF.

The chain links TRBV5-1 to TRBJ2-2; TRBD1 aligns across 9 bases. Germline V gene sequence: CDR1 SGHRS, CDR2 YFSETQ. CDR3 size: 18 residues. V dropped 0 bases and J dropped 5; count of bases not matched to a gene: 11. CDR3 nucleotide sequence: TGCGCCAGCAGCTTGGGTGCCGGGACAGGGTCTAAGACCGGGGAGCTGTTTTTT. Its translation: CASSLGAGTGSKTGELFF.

This sequence joins TRBV7-8 and TRBJ2-5; D is ambiguous. CDR3 length equals 14 residues. Germline V lookup: CDR1 SGHVS, CDR2 FQNEAQ. Trimming left V 7 bases short and J 2 bases short, with 14 bases between. The CDR3 here is CASTSSVLQETQYF. In DNA, the CDR3 is TGTGCCAGCACCTCTTCTGTACTTCAAGAGACCCAGTACTTC.

The chain couples TRBV6-5 to TRBJ2-5, with D perhaps TRBD2 (5 bases). Gene TRBJ2-7 matches the end of the DNA better, so the J call may be wrong. The CDR3 loop spans 13 amino acids. The germline gives CDR1 MNHEY, CDR2 SVGAGI. The CDR3, as DNA: TGTGCCAGCAGTTTTGGACTCTCCTACGAGCAGTACTTC. Protein product: CASSFGLSYEQYF.

On this clone itself: Different DNA sequences within this sample yield the same CDR3. V gene TRBV6-1 combines with J gene TRBJ1-2; tentatively, D is TRBD1 (5 bases). CDR1 and CDR2 from the germline V gene are MNHNS and SASEGT. CDR3 length: 14 residues. Trimming pared 3 bases from V and 5 bases from J, leaving 13 bases between. The CDR3 reads CASSDSQGGYGYTF. For the CDR3, the DNA is TGTGCCAGCAGTGATAGCCAGGGAGGATATGGCTACACCTTC.